The 30 T cell receptor beta chains below come from one sample, sequenced in a study of shared clonotypes between healthy human individuals. CD45RO-negative, CCR7-positively selected cells formed the naive CD8 fraction, excluding terminally differentiated effector memory CD45RA+ cells. The method was immunoSEQ multiplex PCR; TCRdb's version includes in-frame clones alone and lacks a portion of them. The sample holds millions of clones, 90% to 95% seen once. The specimen was naive CD8+ T cells from PBMCs. Source of these receptors: a man aged 18 to 29 in good health. Some clones in this sample may be carry-over from other donors' samples.

The J gene is TRBJ2-1, the V gene TRBV7-3; the match to TRBD2 covers 11 bases. The junction had 17 bases not matched to a gene; V was cut back by 4 bases and J by 9 bases. The CDR3 runs 18 residues. Germline assignment: CDR1 SGHTA and CDR2 FQGTGA. CDR3 sequence reads: CASSSPGLAGRGRAEQFF. The CDR3 region has the DNA TGTGCCAGCAGCTCCCCTGGACTAGCGGGCCGGGGGCGTGCTGAGCAGTTCTTC.

The V call is TRBV27, the J call TRBJ1-1; D is unclear. This CDR3 is built from 14 residues. Germline CDR1 MNHEY, CDR2 SMNVEV (reference sequence). The V end lost 3 bases, the J end lost 0 bases, and 8 bases lay between the germline ends. The CDR3 here is CASSFYGVNTEAFF. The CDR3 DNA is TGTGCCAGCAGTTTTTATGGTGTGAACACTGAAGCTTTCTTT.

V is TRBV4-1 and J is TRBJ2-7; 9 nucleotides match TRBD2. Germline V lookup: CDR1 MGHRA, CDR2 YSYEKL. V was clipped by 0 bases and J by 0 bases; unmatched bases: 6. CDR3 length: 17 amino acids. CDR3 residues: CASSQESQREASYEQYF. DNA of the CDR3: TGCGCCAGCAGCCAAGAATCTCAGCGGGAGGCCTCCTACGAGCAGTACTTC.

The genes are TRBV29-1 and TRBJ2-7; D is perhaps TRBD2 (6 bases). Germline-derived CDR1 and CDR2 are SQVTM and ANQGSEA. The ends were cut back, 7 bases at V and 5 bases at J, with 12 bases in the middle. This CDR3 region has 11 residues. This CDR3 reads CSARLVHEQYF. The CDR3 DNA reads as TGCAGCGCAAGACTAGTCCACGAGCAGTACTTC.

This clone was seen a handful of times. V and J are TRBV28 and TRBJ1-2; D remains ambiguous. The CDR3 length is 11 residues. Deletions cut 6 bases from V and 6 bases from J, with 8 bases between. From germline, CDR1 is MDHEN and CDR2 SYDVKM. CDR3 region: CASREGHGYTF. The CDR3 nucleotides read TGTGCCAGCAGGGAGGGCCATGGCTACACCTTC.

Only a few counts were recorded for this clone. The rearrangement uses TRBV19 and TRBJ1-1; D possibly corresponds to TRBD1 (5 bases). Trimming took 7 bases from V and 10 from J, leaving 22 bases between them. The CDR3 runs to 14 residues. Per the germline V gene, CDR1 is LNHDA and CDR2 is SQIVND (reference sequence). CDR3 sequence reads: CASTENRRGVGAFF. CDR3 DNA sequence: TGTGCCAGTACTGAAAACCGTAGGGGAGTGGGAGCTTTCTTT.

This clone showed up just once. V and J are TRBV27 and TRBJ2-3, with D perhaps TRBD1 (6 bases). Trimming shortened V by 5 bases and J by 2 bases, and 17 bases separated the two germline ends. The germline V gene encodes CDR1 MNHEY and CDR2 SMNVEV (reference sequence). The CDR3 covers 16 residues. The DNA of the CDR3 is TGTGCCAGCAGTCCGATCGGGACACACACCACAGATACGCAGTATTTT. This sequence encodes CASSPIGTHTTDTQYF.

This chain uses TRBV14 with TRBJ1-1, with a weak D call TRBD1 (6 bases). This CDR3 contains 15 residues. Germline assignment: CDR1 SGHDN and CDR2 FVKESK. V was clipped by 2 bases and J by 1 base, with 11 bases between them. CDR3 residues: CASSQRRGGNTEAFF. The CDR3 DNA is TGTGCCAGCAGCCAACGGAGGGGGGGGAACACTGAAGCTTTCTTT.

This clone was found a few times. The rearrangement links TRBV19 to TRBJ2-1; D call uncertain. The CDR3 loop spans 15 amino acids. Per germline, CDR1 LNHDA and CDR2 SQIVND (reference sequence). V shed 6 bases and J shed 0 bases, with 12 bases lying between them. The CDR3 is CASRGPPNSYNEQFF. The CDR3 bases are TGTGCCAGTAGAGGACCTCCCAACTCCTACAATGAGCAGTTCTTC. The full variable domain, in which reference TRBV19 and TRBJ2-1 provide the parts outside the CDR3, is DGGITQSPKYLFRKEGQNVTLSCEQNLNHDAMYWYRQDPGQGLRLIYYSQIVNDFQKGDIAEGYSVSREKKESFPLTVTSAQKNPTAFYLCASRGPPNSYNEQFFGPGTRLTVL.

The count of this clone is one. The chain carries TRBV11-2 and TRBJ2-1; no definite D call. V was pared by 8 bases and J by 7 bases, with 9 bases between. Per the germline V gene, CDR1 is SGHAT and CDR2 is FQNNGV. The CDR3 consists of 11 residues. CDR3 protein: CASGNSNEQFF. CDR3 nucleotide sequence: TGTGCCAGCGGAAACAGTAATGAGCAGTTCTTC.

Only one count was recorded for this clone. The chain employs TRBV29-1 and TRBJ2-1, with TRBD1 as a possible D gene (6 bases). Per the germline V gene, CDR1 is SQVTM and CDR2 is ANQGSEA. The CDR3 contains 12 residues. The ends were cut back, 5 bases at V and 9 bases at J, with 14 bases in the middle. This chain's CDR3 is CSVRGHEPEQFF. The CDR3 nucleotides are TGCAGCGTTAGGGGACACGAGCCTGAGCAGTTCTTC.

This sequence joins TRBV9 and TRBJ1-2; D not resolved. Trimming took 3 bases from V and 8 from J, leaving 23 bases between them. The CDR3 loop spans 16 amino acids. CDR1 and CDR2 from the germline V gene are SGDLS and YYNGEE. The CDR3 DNA is TGTGCCAGCAGCGCAGGACCTTATTCGGCCGATCGGGGCTACACCTTC. Translation gives CASSAGPYSADRGYTF.

As concerns this clone: Distinct nucleotide sequences in the sample also encode this CDR3. The chain combines TRBV28 with TRBJ1-1, with D hard to call. CDR1 is MDHEN and CDR2 is SYDVKM in the germline V gene. The V end lost 3 bases, the J end lost 3 bases, and 5 bases lay between the germline ends. This CDR3 comprises 12 residues. The CDR3 is CASSFGDTEAFF. DNA of the CDR3: TGTGCCAGCAGTTTTGGCGACACTGAAGCTTTCTTT.

The rearrangement uses TRBV7-3 and TRBJ2-1; maybe TRBD1 (5 bases). The V end lost 5 bases, the J end lost 5 bases, and 13 bases lay between the germline ends. The CDR3 extends over 14 amino acids. Germline values: CDR1 SGHTA, CDR2 FQGTGA. This CDR3 is CASSPGHPDNEQFF. CDR3 coding DNA: TGTGCCAGCAGCCCAGGGCACCCGGACAATGAGCAGTTCTTC. The entire variable domain, with the rest obtained from reference TRBV7-3 and TRBJ2-1, is as follows: GAGVSQTPSNKVTEKGKYVELRCDPISGHTALYWYRQSLGQGPEFLIYFQGTGAADDSGLPNDRFFAVRPEGSVSTLKIQRTERGDSAVYLCASSPGHPDNEQFFGPGTRLTVL.

The chain carries TRBV13 and TRBJ1-1, with a tentative D call TRBD1 (5 bases). Germline V gene sequence: CDR1 PRHDT, CDR2 FYEKMQ (reference sequence). CDR3 length: 15 residues. V was pared by 2 bases and J by 4 bases, with 14 bases between. This CDR3 is CASSLSGERGTEAFF. CDR3 nucleotides: TGTGCCAGCAGCTTAAGCGGCGAAAGGGGCACTGAAGCTTTCTTT.

The chain is built from TRBV29-1 and TRBJ2-1; 7 bases map to TRBD2. CDR3 length: 13 amino acids. Germline V gene sequence: CDR1 SQVTM, CDR2 ANQGSEA. Unmatched junction bases numbered 5, after V lost 0 bases and J lost 9 bases. CDR3 DNA: TGCAGCGTTGAAGATAGGACTAGTCGTGAGCAGTTCTTC. It translates to CSVEDRTSREQFF.

V and J are TRBV6-1 and TRBJ1-2; D perhaps matches TRBD1 (5 bases). Trimming removed 5 bases at V and 3 bases at J, with 13 bases between. This CDR3 contains 14 residues. In germline, CDR1 is MNHNS, CDR2 SASEGT. The CDR3 loop reads CASSTLQAHYGYTF. The CDR3 DNA reads TGTGCCAGCAGTACACTACAGGCCCACTATGGCTACACCTTC.

The V gene is TRBV7-9, the J gene TRBJ1-5; no definite D call. CDR3 length equals 14 residues. CDR1 and CDR2 from the germline V gene are SEHNR and FQNEAQ (reference sequence). V lost 5 bases, J lost 5 bases, and 13 bases lay in between. CDR3 loop: CASSPLPSDQPQHF. The CDR3 DNA reads TGTGCCAGCAGCCCTCTCCCGTCTGATCAGCCCCAGCATTTT.

This clone was detected once. CDR3: CASSVAGTSTHNEQFF. The CDR3 DNA follows: TGTGCCAGCAGCGTAGCCGGGACTAGCACCCACAATGAGCAGTTCTTC. The chain is built from TRBV9 and TRBJ2-1; 9 bases fit TRBD2. CDR1 SGDLS and CDR2 YYNGEE come from the germline V gene. The CDR3 length is 16 residues. V gave up 0 bases and J gave up 5 bases; unmatched junction bases: 6.

This chain connects TRBV5-1 to TRBJ2-4; 7 nucleotides agree with TRBD1. CDR3 length: 18 amino acids. Germline CDR1 and CDR2: SGHRS and YFSETQ. J was trimmed by 0 bases and V by 1 base; bases with no gene match: 10. CDR3 sequence (DNA): TGCGCCAGCAGCTTGCTCTCCGGACAGGTTCTAGCCAAAAACATTCAGTACTTC. It yields the protein CASSLLSGQVLAKNIQYF.

The chain links TRBV7-9 to TRBJ2-3; 9 bases are shared with TRBD2. V lost 1 base to trimming and J lost 0 bases; unmatched junction nucleotides: 2. CDR1 SEHNR and CDR2 FQNEAQ come from the germline V gene (reference sequence). The CDR3 loop spans 16 amino acids. The CDR3 sequence: CASSLGGRASTDTQYF. CDR3 nucleotides: TGTGCCAGCAGCTTAGGCGGGAGGGCCAGCACAGATACGCAGTATTTT.

A single count supports this clone. CDR3 nucleotides: TGTGCCAGTAGTATAGGGGACAGGGATAGCTCCTACGAGCAGTACTTC. Encoded protein: CASSIGDRDSSYEQYF. This chain joins TRBV19 and TRBJ2-7; TRBD1 matches at 9 bases. The germline V gene has CDR1 LNHDA and CDR2 SQIVND (reference sequence). V lost 1 base, J lost 0 bases, and 4 bases stayed unmatched. The length of the CDR3 is 16 residues.

J is TRBJ2-2 and V is TRBV7-9; 13 bases map to TRBD2. J lost 6 bases, V lost 5 bases, and 6 bases had no gene match. The CDR3 totals 16 residues. Germline assignment: CDR1 SEHNR and CDR2 FQNEAQ (reference sequence). Here the CDR3 DNA reads TGTGCCAGCAGCCCAACTAGCGGGAGGGCCTCCGGGGAGCTGTTTTTT. Translating gives CASSPTSGRASGELFF.

Concerning this clone: The identical CDR3 is also encoded by other nucleotide sequences in the sample. V is TRBV27 and J is TRBJ2-2, with D perhaps TRBD1 (7 bases). Per the germline V gene, CDR1 is MNHEY and CDR2 is SMNVEV (reference sequence). The CDR3 extends over 15 amino acids. V was pared by 3 bases and J by 4 bases, with 12 bases between. The CDR3 nucleotides read TGTGCCAGCAGTTTGGGCAGGGGGGCCACCGGGGAGCTGTTTTTT. This translates into CASSLGRGATGELFF.

This clone was seen a single time. The sample carries other DNA sequences with the same CDR3. The chain carries TRBV27 and TRBJ2-1; 7 positions match TRBD1. V was clipped by 5 bases and J by 0 bases; unmatched bases: 4. The germline V gene encodes CDR1 MNHEY and CDR2 SMNVEV (reference sequence). This CDR3 contains 15 residues. In nucleotides, the CDR3 is TGTGCCAGCAGTAGGGGACAGAACTCCTACAATGAGCAGTTCTTC. Its protein product is CASSRGQNSYNEQFF.

J is TRBJ2-3 and V is TRBV6-5, with 7 bases that match TRBD2. V trimming: 5 bases; J trimming: 6 bases; junction bases outside the gene matches: 11. The length of the CDR3 is 15 residues. Per germline, CDR1 MNHEY and CDR2 SVGAGI. Written as DNA, the CDR3 is TGTGCCAGCAGTCCGATGACCCTAGCGGTCGATACGCAGTATTTT. The encoded protein is CASSPMTLAVDTQYF.

Worth noting for this clone: Other DNA sequences of this sample code for an identical CDR3. The J gene is TRBJ2-1, the V gene TRBV9; 7 nucleotides line up with TRBD1. The V and J ends lost 5 bases and 0 bases, in that order; junction bases with no gene match: 8. The CDR3 is 16 residues long. Germline V gene sequence: CDR1 SGDLS, CDR2 YYNGEE. As DNA, the CDR3 is TGTGCCAGCAGTCTAAGGGCAGGGGGCTCCTACAATGAGCAGTTCTTC. It specifies CASSLRAGGSYNEQFF.

This chain connects TRBV5-6 to TRBJ2-7; 10 bases align to TRBD1. This CDR3 is built from 16 residues. V shed 4 bases and J 1 base; nucleotides not matched to a gene: 8. CDR1 and CDR2 from the germline V gene are SGHDT and YYEEEE. CDR3 amino acids: CASSHTGTGVSYEQYF. CDR3 coding DNA: TGTGCCAGCAGCCACACCGGGACAGGGGTATCCTACGAGCAGTACTTC.

This sequence joins TRBV18 and TRBJ2-6; D may be TRBD1 (6 bases). V lost 3 bases and J 0 bases, leaving 9 bases between the germline ends. Germline lookup yields CDR1 KGHSH and CDR2 LQKENI. This CDR3 spans 16 amino acids. The CDR3 DNA reads as TGTGCCAGCTCACCGACAGGCCGCTCTGGGGCCAACGTCCTGACTTTC. It yields the protein CASSPTGRSGANVLTF.

The rearrangement links TRBV11-2 to TRBJ2-7, with 9 nucleotides matching TRBD1. Germline trimming cut 8 bases from V and 4 bases from J; bases unmatched to any gene: 12. Germline values: CDR1 SGHAT, CDR2 FQNNGV. The length of the CDR3 is 15 residues. Here the CDR3 reads CASALGHRGRYEQYF. DNA for the CDR3: TGTGCCAGCGCATTAGGACACAGGGGGCGATACGAGCAGTACTTC.